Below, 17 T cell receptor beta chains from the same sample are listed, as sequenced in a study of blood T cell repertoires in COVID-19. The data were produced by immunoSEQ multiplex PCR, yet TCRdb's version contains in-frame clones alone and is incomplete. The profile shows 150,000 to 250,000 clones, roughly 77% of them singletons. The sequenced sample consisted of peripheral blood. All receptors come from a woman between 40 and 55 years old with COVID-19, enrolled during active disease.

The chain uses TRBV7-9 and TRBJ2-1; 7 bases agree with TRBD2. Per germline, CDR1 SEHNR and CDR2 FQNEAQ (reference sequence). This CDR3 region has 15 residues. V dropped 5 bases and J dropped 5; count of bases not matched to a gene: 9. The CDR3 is CASSAGLDGDNEQFF. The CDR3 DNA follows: TGTGCCAGCAGCGCCGGACTAGACGGCGACAATGAGCAGTTCTTC. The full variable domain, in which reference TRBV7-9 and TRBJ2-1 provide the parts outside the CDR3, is DTGVSQNPRHKITKRGQNVTFRCDPISEHNRLYWYRQTLGQGPEFLTYFQNEAQLEKSRLLSDRFSAERPKGSFSTLEIQRTEQGDSAMYLCASSAGLDGDNEQFFGPGTRLTVL.

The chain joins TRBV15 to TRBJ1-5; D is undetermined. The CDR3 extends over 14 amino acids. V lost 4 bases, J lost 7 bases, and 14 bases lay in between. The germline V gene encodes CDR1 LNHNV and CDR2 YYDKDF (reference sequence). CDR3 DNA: TGTGCCACCAGCACCCCAAGCGGGAGGCAGCCCCAGCATTTT. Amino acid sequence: CATSTPSGRQPQHF. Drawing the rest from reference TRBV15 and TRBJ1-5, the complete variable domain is DAMVIQNPRYQVTQFGKPVTLSCSQTLNHNVMYWYQQKSSQAPKLLFHYYDKDFNNEADTPDNFQSRRPNTSFCFLDIRSPGLGDTAMYLCATSTPSGRQPQHFGDGTRLSIL.

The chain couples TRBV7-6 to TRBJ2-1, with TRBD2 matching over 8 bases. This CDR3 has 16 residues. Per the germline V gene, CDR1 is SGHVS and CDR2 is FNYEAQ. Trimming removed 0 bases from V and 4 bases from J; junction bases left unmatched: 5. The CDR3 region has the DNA TGTGCCAGCAGCTTAGCAATAGCGGGGAGTTACAATGAGCAGTTCTTC. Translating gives CASSLAIAGSYNEQFF. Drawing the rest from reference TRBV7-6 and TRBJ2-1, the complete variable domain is GAGVSQSPRYKVTKRGQDVALRCDPISGHVSLYWYRQALGQGPEFLTYFNYEAQQDKSGLPNDRFSAERPEGSISTLTIQRTEQRDSAMYRCASSLAIAGSYNEQFFGPGTRLTVL.

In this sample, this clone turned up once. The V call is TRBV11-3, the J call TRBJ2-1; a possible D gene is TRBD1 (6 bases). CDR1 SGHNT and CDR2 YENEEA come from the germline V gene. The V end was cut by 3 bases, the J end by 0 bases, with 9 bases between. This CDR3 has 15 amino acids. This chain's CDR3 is CASSLGDTSYNEQFF. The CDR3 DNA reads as TGTGCCAGCAGCTTGGGGGACACCTCCTACAATGAGCAGTTCTTC.

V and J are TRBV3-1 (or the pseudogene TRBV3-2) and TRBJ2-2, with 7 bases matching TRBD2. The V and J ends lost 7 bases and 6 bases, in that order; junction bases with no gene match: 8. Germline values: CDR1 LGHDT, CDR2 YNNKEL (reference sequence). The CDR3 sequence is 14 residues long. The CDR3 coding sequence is TGTGCCAGCACCGAACTCGGACTAGCCGGGGAGCTGTTTTTT. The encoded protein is CASTELGLAGELFF.

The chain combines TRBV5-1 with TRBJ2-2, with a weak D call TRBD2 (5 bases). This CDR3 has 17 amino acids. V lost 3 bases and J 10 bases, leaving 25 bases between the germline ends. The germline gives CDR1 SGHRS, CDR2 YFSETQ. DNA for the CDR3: TGCGCCAGCAGCTGGTTGGGAGCCACCCTCGCAAGTCTGGAGCTGTTTTTT. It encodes CASSWLGATLASLELFF. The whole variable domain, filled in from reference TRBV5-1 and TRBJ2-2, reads KAGVTQTPRYLIKTRGQQVTLSCSPISGHRSVSWYQQTPGQGLQFLFEYFSETQRNKGNFPGRFSGRQFSNSRSEMNVSTLELGDSALYLCASSWLGATLASLELFFGEGSRLTVL.

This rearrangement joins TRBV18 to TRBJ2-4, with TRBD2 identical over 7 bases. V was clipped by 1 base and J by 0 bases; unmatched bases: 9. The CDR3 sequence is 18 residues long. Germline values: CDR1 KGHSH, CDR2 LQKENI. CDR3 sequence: CASSPQVPGGTAKNIQYF. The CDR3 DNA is TGTGCCAGCTCACCACAGGTTCCGGGAGGTACAGCCAAAAACATTCAGTACTTC.

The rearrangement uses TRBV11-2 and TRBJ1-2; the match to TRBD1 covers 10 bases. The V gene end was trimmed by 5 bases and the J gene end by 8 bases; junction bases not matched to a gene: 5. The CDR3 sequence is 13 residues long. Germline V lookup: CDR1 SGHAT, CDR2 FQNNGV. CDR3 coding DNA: TGTGCCAGCAGCCTGACAGGGGGCGGAGGCTACACCTTC. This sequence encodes CASSLTGGGGYTF.

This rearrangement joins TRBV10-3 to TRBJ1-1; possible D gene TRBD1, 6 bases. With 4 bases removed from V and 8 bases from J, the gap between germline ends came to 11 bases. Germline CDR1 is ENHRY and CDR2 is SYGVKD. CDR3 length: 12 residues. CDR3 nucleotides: TGTGCCATCAGTGGATGGCAGGGGGAAGCTTTCTTT. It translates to CAISGWQGEAFF.

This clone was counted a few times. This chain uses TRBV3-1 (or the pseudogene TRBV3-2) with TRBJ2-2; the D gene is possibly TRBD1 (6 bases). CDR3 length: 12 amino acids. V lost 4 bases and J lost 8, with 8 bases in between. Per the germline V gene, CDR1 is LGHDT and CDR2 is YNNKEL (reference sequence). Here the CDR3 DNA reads TGTGCCAGCAGCCGCGGACAGGGGGAGCTGTTTTTT. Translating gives CASSRGQGELFF.

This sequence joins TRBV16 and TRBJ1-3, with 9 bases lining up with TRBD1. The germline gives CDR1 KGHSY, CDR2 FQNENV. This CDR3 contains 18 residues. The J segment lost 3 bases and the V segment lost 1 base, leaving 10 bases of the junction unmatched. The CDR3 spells CASSQLRNRGRSGNTIYF. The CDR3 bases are TGTGCCAGCAGCCAATTAAGGAACAGGGGGCGAAGTGGAAACACCATATATTTT. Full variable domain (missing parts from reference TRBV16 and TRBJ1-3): GEEVAQTPKHLVRGEGQKAKLYCAPIKGHSYVFWYQQVLKNEFKFLISFQNENVFDETGMPKERFSAKCLPNSPCSLEIQATKLEDSAVYFCASSQLRNRGRSGNTIYFGEGSWLTVV.

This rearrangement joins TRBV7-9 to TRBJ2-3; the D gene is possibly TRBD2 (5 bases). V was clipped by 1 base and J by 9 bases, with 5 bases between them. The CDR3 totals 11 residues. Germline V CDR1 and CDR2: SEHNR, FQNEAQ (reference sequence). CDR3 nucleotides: TGTGCCAGCAGCTTAGGAGGGACGCAGTATTTT. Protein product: CASSLGGTQYF.

CDR3 coding DNA: TGTGCCAGCAGGGTGCCACAGGGAATTTATGGCTACACCTTC. Encoded protein: CASRVPQGIYGYTF. The chain combines TRBV2 with TRBJ1-2, with D possibly TRBD1 on 6 matching bases. CDR1 is SNHLY and CDR2 is FYNNEI in the germline V gene. The V gene lost 6 bases and the J gene lost 5 bases, with 16 bases spanning the gap. CDR3 length equals 14 residues.

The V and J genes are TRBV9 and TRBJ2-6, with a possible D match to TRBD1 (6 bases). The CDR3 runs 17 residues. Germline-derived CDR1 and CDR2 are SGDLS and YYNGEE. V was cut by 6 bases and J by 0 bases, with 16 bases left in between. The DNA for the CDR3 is TGTGCCAGCAACCGACAGGCTGATTACTCTGGGGCCAACGTCCTGACTTTC. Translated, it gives CASNRQADYSGANVLTF.

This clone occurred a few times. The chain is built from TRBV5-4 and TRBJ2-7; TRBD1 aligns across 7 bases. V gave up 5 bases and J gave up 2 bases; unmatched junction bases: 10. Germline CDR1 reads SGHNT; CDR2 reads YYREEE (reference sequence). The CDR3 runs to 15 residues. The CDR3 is CASRRALDRPYEQYF. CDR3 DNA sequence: TGTGCCAGCAGGCGAGCGTTGGACAGGCCCTACGAGCAGTACTTC.

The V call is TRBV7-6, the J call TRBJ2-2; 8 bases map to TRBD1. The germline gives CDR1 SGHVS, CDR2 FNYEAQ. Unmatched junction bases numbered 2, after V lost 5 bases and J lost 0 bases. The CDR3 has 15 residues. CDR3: CASSRTGTNTGELFF. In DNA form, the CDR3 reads TGTGCCAGCAGCAGGACAGGGACGAACACCGGGGAGCTGTTTTTT.

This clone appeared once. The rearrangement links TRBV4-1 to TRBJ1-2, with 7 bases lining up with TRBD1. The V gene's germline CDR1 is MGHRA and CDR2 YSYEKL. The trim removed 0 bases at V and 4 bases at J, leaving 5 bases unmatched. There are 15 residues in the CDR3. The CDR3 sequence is CASSQETGRSYGYTF. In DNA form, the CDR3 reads TGCGCCAGCAGCCAAGAGACAGGGAGAAGCTATGGCTACACCTTC.